The 9 T cell receptor beta chains in this list originate from one sample, sequenced in a study of blood T cells in healthy people across ages. Next came a second PCR, run for 7 to 11 cycles, which used a sample-barcoded 5' primer along with a J-beta primer mix. MiXCR, run by TCRdb on the 5' RACE reads, gives a single entry per CDR3 protein. The repertoire includes about 1.7 million distinct CDR3 sequences, 28% of them detected once, and over 7% sits in the top ten. Sequenced input: blood. These receptors were collected from a woman between 25 and 40 years old in good health.

The rearrangement links TRBV21-1 to TRBJ2-1; TRBD1, the D gene given by the table, was not confirmed from the DNA. TRBV21-1 is shown as a pseudogene. The CDR3 runs 17 residues. CDR3 loop: CASSARRAAGNPHEQFF. The CDR3 nucleotides read TGTGCCAGCAGCGCCCGCAGAGCGGCGGGTAACCCCCATGAGCAGTTCTTC.

This clonotype was seen many times. The V gene is TRBV5-5, the J gene TRBJ2-7; D possibly uses TRBD1 or TRBD2 (5 bases each). The germline V gene encodes CDR1 SGHKS and CDR2 YYEKEE (reference sequence). Between the trimmed V and J ends, which lost 1 base and 2 bases, there was a span of 10 bases. There are 14 residues in the CDR3. DNA of the CDR3: TGTGCCAGCAGCTTGACCGGGGCAACCTACGAGCAGTACTTC. Protein product: CASSLTGATYEQYF.

J is TRBJ1-1 and V is TRBV15; D gene ambiguous. Germline V gene lookup returns CDR1 LNHNV and CDR2 YYDKDF (reference sequence). Trimming removed 1 base from V and 3 bases from J, with 12 bases in between. The CDR3 contains 15 residues. Here the CDR3 reads CATSRGTVRDTEAFF. The CDR3 DNA is TGTGCCACCAGCAGAGGAACCGTAAGAGACACTGAAGCTTTCTTT.

A note on this clonotype: In this CDR3 the conserved last residue, phenylalanine or tryptophan, is missing, so a read error is likely. The chain is built from TRBV2 and TRBJ2-1; no clear D. This CDR3 contains 13 residues. CDR1 is SNHLY, CDR2 FYNNEI, per germline. V lost 7 bases, J lost 9 bases, and 16 bases lay in between. CDR3 amino acids: CASKVGSPGEQFL. The CDR3 coding sequence is TGTGCCAGCAAAGTAGGTTCGCCGGGTGAGCAGTTCCTC.

The DNA for the CDR3 is TGTGCCAGCAGTGAATCCCCTACCGGCTCCTACAATGAGCAGTTCTTC. This gives the protein CASSESPTGSYNEQFF. The chain is built from TRBV2 and TRBJ2-1; D not resolved. This CDR3 comprises 16 residues. Germline CDR1 and CDR2: SNHLY and FYNNEI. V was clipped by 2 bases and J by 0 bases, with 11 bases between them.

The genes are TRBV20-1 and TRBJ1-6, with 7 bases identical to TRBD1. J was trimmed by 7 bases and V by 5 bases; bases with no gene match: 5. CDR1 is DFQATT, CDR2 SNEGSKA, per germline (reference sequence). The CDR3 contains 13 residues. The CDR3 DNA sequence: TGCAGTGCTTGTGGGACAGTCAATTCACCCCTCCACTTT. Translating gives CSACGTVNSPLHF.

The chain is built from TRBV4-1 and TRBJ2-7; D gene uncertain. This CDR3 is 14 amino acids long. Trimming stripped 8 bases from V and 4 bases from J, with 18 bases between. CDR1 is MGHRA and CDR2 is YSYEKL in the germline V gene. CDR3 sequence: CASWEGGPSYEQYF. The CDR3 nucleotides are TGCGCCAGCTGGGAAGGCGGACCTTCGTACGAGCAGTACTTC.

This clonotype has more than one count but fewer than ten. The rearrangement uses TRBV3-1 and TRBJ2-7; D uncertain. Deletions cut 3 bases from V and 0 bases from J, with 6 bases between. Germline V gives CDR1 LGHDT, CDR2 YNNKEL (reference sequence). There are 13 residues in the CDR3. CDR3 loop: CASSHTSSYEQYF. Here the CDR3 DNA reads TGTGCCAGCAGCCATACAAGCTCCTACGAGCAGTACTTC.

Points on this clonotype: Since a much larger clone is just one base distant, this may be a read error. The V call is TRBV7-3, the J call TRBJ2-4; TRBD2 matches at 14 bases. With 5 bases clipped from V and 13 bases from J, the junction kept 13 bases outside the gene matches. Germline CDR1 and CDR2: SGHTA and FQGTGA. This CDR3 region has 16 residues. DNA for the CDR3: TGTGCCAGCAGCCTGACTAGCGGGGGGGCGGTCAATGAGCAGTACTTC. It translates to CASSLTSGGAVNEQYF.